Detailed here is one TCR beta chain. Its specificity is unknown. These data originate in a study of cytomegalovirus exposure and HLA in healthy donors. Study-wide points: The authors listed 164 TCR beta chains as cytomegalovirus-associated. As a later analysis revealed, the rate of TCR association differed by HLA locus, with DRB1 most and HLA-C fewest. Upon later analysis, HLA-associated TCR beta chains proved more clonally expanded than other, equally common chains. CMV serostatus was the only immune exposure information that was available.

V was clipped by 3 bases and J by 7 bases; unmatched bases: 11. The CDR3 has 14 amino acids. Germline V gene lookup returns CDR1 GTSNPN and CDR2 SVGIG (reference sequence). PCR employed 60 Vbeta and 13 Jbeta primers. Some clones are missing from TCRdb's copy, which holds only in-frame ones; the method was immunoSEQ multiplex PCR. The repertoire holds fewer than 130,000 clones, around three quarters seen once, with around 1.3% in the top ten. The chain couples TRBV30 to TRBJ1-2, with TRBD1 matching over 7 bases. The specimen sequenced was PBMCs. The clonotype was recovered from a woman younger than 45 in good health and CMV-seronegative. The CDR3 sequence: CAWSPGQSVSGYTF. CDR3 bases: TGTGCCTGGAGCCCGGGACAGTCCGTTAGTGGCTACACCTTC.